This T cell receptor beta chain was identified in a study of vaccination and CD4 T cells after COVID-19. Overall study: The stimulating agents, overlapping spike peptides, came from SARS-CoV-2, HCoV-NL63, HCoV-OC43 and HCoV-229E. The authors gave control cultures a CEFX pool, an HIV-1 Nef pool, or no peptide.

Oncomine TCR Beta short-read sequencing was applied to DNA from cultured CD4+ T cells. TCRdb itself ran the PCR reads through MiXCR, one entry per CDR3 protein. The profile shows roughly 15,000 distinct CDR3 sequences, about half of them singletons. This clonotype has only a few counts. Its antigen remains unidentified. Stated treatment: roughly 10-day PBMC culture with coronavirus spike peptide pools or control peptides (ViraFEST assay). V was pared by 6 bases and J by 9 bases, with 7 bases of the junction left unmatched. The CDR3 covers 13 residues. V usage is TRBV12-3 or TRBV12-4 and J usage is TRBJ2-1, with TRBD2 matching 8 bases. The sequence derives from a human donor who had recovered from COVID-19. Material: CD4+ T cells from blood, cultured in vitro. CDR3 sequence reads: CASSGREGSEQFF. DNA of the CDR3: TGTGCCAGCAGCGGGAGGGAGGGGAGTGAGCAGTTCTTC.